The rows below give T cell receptor beta chains drawn from one sample of a study of human T cells and chemical hapten exposure. MiXCR, run by TCRdb on the 5' RACE reads, gives a single entry per CDR3 protein. The sample yields about 81,000 distinct CDR3 sequences, about 8.4% seen once. These receptors originate from a male donor in good health. The CDR3 runs from the conserved cysteine through the conserved F or W. The order of the fields is V gene, D gene, clone size, J gene, CDR3 DNA, CDR3 protein. D genes are given only for firm matches. Some rows have no size entry. The others give once, few or many, or a class for an expanded clone.

>TRBV27|-|many|TRBJ2-5
TGTGCCAGCAGTTTTACGACTTCTATACGGGAGACCCAGTACTTC
CASSFTTSIRETQYF
>TRBV29-1|-|-|TRBJ2-7
TGCAGCGTTGAAAGTCTAGCCTACGAGCAGTACTTC
CSVESLAYEQYF
>TRBV6-1|-|-|TRBJ2-3
TGTGCCAGCAGTGACATCGTGGTCGGCACAGATACGCAGTATTTT
CASSDIVVGTDTQYF
>TRBV5-5|-|-|TRBJ1-2
TGTGCCAGCAGCTTGGTACAGCCTGGCTACACCTTC
CASSLVQPGYTF
>TRBV21-1|-|once|TRBJ1-4
TGTGCCAGCAGCAAAAAGAGGACAGGCACTTCGAAAGCAACTAATGAAAAACTGTTTTTT
CASSKKRTGTSKATNEKLFF
>TRBV6-2/TRBV6-3|TRBD2|few|TRBJ2-3
TGTGCCAGCAGTTACCAAGATAGCGGGGCTAGCACAGATACGCAGTATTTT
CASSYQDSGASTDTQYF
>TRBV19|-|-|TRBJ1-1
TGTGCCAGTAGTATGGTTTCCGGGGGCGGCACTGAAGCTTTCTTT
CASSMVSGGGTEAFF
>TRBV19|-|once|TRBJ2-4
TGTGCCAGTAGTCTGGGACCCCGGGGGACCCTGGACATTCAGTACTTC
CASSLGPRGTLDIQYF
>TRBV20-1|-|-|TRBJ2-7
TGCAGTGCTAGAGATCTCGGGAGAACCCCCTACGAGCAGTACTTC
CSARDLGRTPYEQYF
>TRBV4-3|-|-|TRBJ2-3
TGCGCCAGCAGCCAAGAACCAGCGGCTAGCACAGATACGCAGTATTTT
CASSQEPAASTDTQYF
>TRBV12-3/TRBV12-4|-|-|TRBJ1-1
TGTGCCAGCAGCCTGGGCAGGGGCCACACTGAAGCTTTCTTT
CASSLGRGHTEAFF
>TRBV4-1|TRBD1|-|TRBJ2-6
TGCGCCAGCAGCCAACCAACAACAGGGGCTGGGGCCGACGTCCTGACTTTC
CASSQPTTGAGADVLTF
>TRBV12-5|-|many|TRBJ2-5
TGTGCTAGTGGCAGAAAGCAGGATCTACAAGAGACCCAGTACTTC
CASGRKQDLQETQYF
>TRBV7-8|-|-|TRBJ1-1
TGTGCCAGCAGCTTTACGGGCCGAGGGACTGAAGCTTTCTTT
CASSFTGRGTEAFF
>TRBV12-3/TRBV12-4|TRBD1|many|TRBJ1-4
TGTGCCAGCCGGGACAGGAGAGCAACTAATGAAAAACTGTTTTTT
CASRDRRATNEKLFF
>TRBV4-2|TRBD1|many|TRBJ1-4
TGTGCCAGCAGCCAAGACCGGGACAGGGCTGAAAAACTGTTTTTT
CASSQDRDRAEKLFF
>TRBV7-9|-|few|TRBJ2-6
TGTGCCAGCAGCTTAGGGCAAACAGGGGCCAACGTCCTGACTTTC
CASSLGQTGANVLTF
>TRBV12-3/TRBV12-4|TRBD2|once|TRBJ2-3
TGTGCCAGCAGGGCTACTAGCGGGAGAGGGGATACGCAGTATTTT
CASRATSGRGDTQYF
>TRBV6-1|-|few|TRBJ2-1
TGTGCCAGCAGTGAAGTGGGATTACCCAACAAGTTCTTC
CASSEVGLPNKFF
>TRBV5-1|-|few|TRBJ2-1
TGCGCCAGCAGCTTGGAGATGGGGGATGAGCAGTTCTTC
CASSLEMGDEQFF
>TRBV12-3/TRBV12-4|TRBD2|many|TRBJ2-3
TGTGCCAGCAGTCTAGGCCTGGGTAGCGGGAGGGATTTT
CASSLGLGSGRDF
>TRBV4-3|-|few|TRBJ1-6
TGCGCCAGCAGCCAATCTTCGGGGGTTTCCTCACCCCTCCACTTT
CASSQSSGVSSPLHF
>TRBV20-1|-|-|TRBJ1-5
TGCAGTGCTAGGACAGATAGCAATCAGCCCCAGCATTTT
CSARTDSNQPQHF
>TRBV20-1|TRBD1|many|TRBJ2-7
TGCAGTGCTCAGAGATGGGGACAGGGCTACCACGAGCAGTACTTC
CSAQRWGQGYHEQYF
>TRBV11-1|-|many|TRBJ2-3
TGTGCCAGCAGCTCGCGGCCAGATACGCAGTATTTT
CASSSRPDTQYF
>TRBV10-3|TRBD1|-|TRBJ1-1
TGTGCCATCAGTGATGGGACAGGGAAGGGAACTTTCTTT
CAISDGTGKGTFF
>TRBV3-1|-|few|TRBJ1-3
TGTGCCAGCGAGAAAAGGAGCGGTTACACCATATATTTT
CASEKRSGYTIYF
>TRBV7-2|TRBD2|-|TRBJ2-3
TGTGCCAGCAGCCGAATCGGTGGGGACTCCCTAGCGGTTTACACAGATACGCAGTATTTT
CASSRIGGDSLAVYTDTQYF
>TRBV5-5|-|-|TRBJ2-1
TGTGCCAGCAGCTTGAGGAGGGACTCCTACAATGAGCAGTTCTTC
CASSLRRDSYNEQFF
>TRBV5-6|TRBD2|-|TRBJ2-5
TGTGCCAGCAGCTTTCGAGCGGGGGTCGAGACCCAGTACTTC
CASSFRAGVETQYF
>TRBV5-1|-|few|TRBJ1-1
TGCGCCAGCAGCTTGGCGGGGGAAAGTATTCGGAACACTGAAGCTTTCTTT
CASSLAGESIRNTEAFF
>TRBV12-3/TRBV12-4|TRBD1|few|TRBJ2-7
TGTGCCAGCAGTTTATCAGGGGGAAGCTACGAGCAGTACTTC
CASSLSGGSYEQYF
>TRBV20-1|TRBD2|many|TRBJ2-7
TGCAGTGCGGGGACTAGCGGTTCCTACGAGCAGTACTTC
CSAGTSGSYEQYF
>TRBV25-1|-|-|TRBJ1-1
TGTGCCAGCAGTGAACAAGTTAACACTGAAGCTTTCTTT
CASSEQVNTEAFF
>TRBV20-1|-|-|TRBJ1-1
TGCAGTGCTAGGGAGGCCACTGAAGCTTTCTTT
CSAREATEAFF